The 17 T cell receptor beta chains below were found in one sample sequenced in a study of blood T cells in healthy people across ages. PCR was performed a second time for about 6 to 11 cycles using a sample-barcoded 5' primer and a J-beta primer mix. A single record per CDR3 protein comes from TCRdb applying MiXCR to the 5' RACE reads. The sample has around 790,000 distinct CDR3 sequences, 40% to 50% seen once; the top ten hold around 18%. Sequences were obtained from blood. These receptors came from a man in his 60s in good health.

The chain combines TRBV7-6 with TRBJ1-2; D may be TRBD1 (5 bases). CDR1 and CDR2 (germline): SGHVS, FNYEAQ. The CDR3 spans 14 residues. The V end was cut by 5 bases, the J end by 5 bases, with 15 bases between. Written as DNA, the CDR3 is TGTGCCAGCAGCCCCGATGGGACCAAGTATGGCTACACCTTC. Protein sequence: CASSPDGTKYGYTF. The full variable domain, completed using reference TRBV7-6 and TRBJ1-2, is GAGVSQSPRYKVTKRGQDVALRCDPISGHVSLYWYRQALGQGPEFLTYFNYEAQQDKSGLPNDRFSAERPEGSISTLTIQRTEQRDSAMYRCASSPDGTKYGYTFGSGTRLTVV.

About this clonotype itself: One junction end disagrees with the germline gene, perhaps due to a read error. The chain couples TRBV5-1 to TRBJ2-3; D is ambiguous. Germline CDR1 and CDR2: SGHRS and YFSETQ. This CDR3 has 13 amino acids. CDR3 sequence reads: CANSTYDKDTQYF. The DNA of the CDR3 is TGCGCCAACAGCACCTACGACAAGGATACGCAGTATTTT.

This clonotype was recorded once. A junction boundary mismatches the germline segment, possibly from a read error. The V gene is TRBV20-1, the J gene TRBJ2-1, with TRBD2 as a possible D gene (7 bases). The CDR3 contains 15 residues. Germline assignment: CDR1 DFQATT and CDR2 SNEGSKA (reference sequence). In DNA, the CDR3 is TGCAGCGCTAGAGAAGGGGGGGGTGGGGGTTGGAAGCAGTTCTTC. Protein product: CSAREGGGGGWKQFF.

This clonotype showed up many times. This chain connects TRBV29-1 to TRBJ2-5; the match to TRBD1 covers 8 bases. The CDR3 runs to 14 residues. Germline CDR1 and CDR2: SQVTM and ANQGSEA. The trim removed 5 bases at V and 1 base at J, leaving 6 bases unmatched. The CDR3 loop reads CSVFTGGTQETQYF. CDR3 in DNA: TGCAGCGTTTTTACAGGGGGTACCCAAGAGACCCAGTACTTC. Full variable domain (outside the CDR3, taken from reference TRBV29-1 and TRBJ2-5): SAVISQKPSRDICQRGTSLTIQCQVDSQVTMMFWYRQQPGQSLTLIATANQGSEATYESGFVIDKFPISRPNLTFSTLTVSNMSPEDSSIYLCSVFTGGTQETQYFGPGTRLLVL.

A few counts support this clonotype. The J gene is TRBJ2-1, the V gene TRBV9; D ambiguous. The end of the DNA fits TRBJ2-7 better, so the J call may be wrong. The germline gives CDR1 SGDLS, CDR2 YYNGEE. The CDR3 consists of 15 residues. The CDR3 is CASSVGLQAYNEQYF. DNA of the CDR3: TGTGCCAGCAGCGTTGGGCTCCAAGCCTACAATGAGCAGTACTTC.

The V gene is TRBV5-1, the J gene TRBJ2-4, with D uncertain. Judging by the DNA end, TRBJ2-7 fits better; the J call may be wrong. This CDR3 contains 16 residues. Looked up from germline, CDR1 is SGHRS and CDR2 is YFSETQ. CDR3 protein: CASSLAPDPSVHEQYF. CDR3 coding DNA: TGCGCCAGCAGCTTGGCTCCGGACCCTTCGGTCCACGAGCAGTACTTC.

The chain uses TRBV7-8 and TRBJ2-7; D perhaps matches TRBD2 (5 bases). V gave up 1 base and J gave up 7 bases, with 11 bases separating them. This CDR3 has 13 residues. In germline, CDR1 is SGHVS, CDR2 FQNEAQ. The CDR3 coding sequence is TGTGCCAGCAGCTTAGAATTAGCGAGGGAGCAGTACTTC. As protein: CASSLELAREQYF.

A few counts support this clonotype. This sequence joins TRBV29-1 and TRBJ2-4; tentative D call: TRBD2 (6 bases). The CDR3 length is 14 residues. Germline loops: CDR1 SQVTM, CDR2 ANQGSEA. V was shortened by 0 bases and J by 7 bases, with 13 bases between the two germline ends. CDR3: CSVEDLGDSNIQYF. In DNA form, the CDR3 reads TGCAGCGTTGAAGATCTTGGGGACTCGAACATTCAGTACTTC.

This clonotype was seen repeatedly, ten times or more. The chain employs TRBV20-1 and TRBJ2-7; tentative D call: TRBD1 (6 bases). This CDR3 is 16 amino acids long. V lost 3 bases and J 2 bases, leaving 20 bases between the germline ends. Per the germline V gene, CDR1 is DFQATT and CDR2 is SNEGSKA (reference sequence). The CDR3 is CSARDGGGKVPYEQYF. The CDR3 bases are TGCAGTGCTAGGGATGGGGGCGGAAAGGTCCCCTACGAGCAGTACTTC.

This clonotype has a handful of counts. The chain joins TRBV20-1 to TRBJ1-1, with D hard to call. Germline CDR1 is DFQATT and CDR2 is SNEGSKA (reference sequence). The V end was cut by 2 bases, the J end by 3 bases, with 4 bases between. The CDR3 runs 11 residues. In DNA form, the CDR3 reads TGCAGTGCTAGATCTCACACTGAAGCTTTCTTT. Its protein product is CSARSHTEAFF.

The chain has TRBV6-1 and TRBJ2-5, with TRBD2 matching 9 bases. Germline-derived CDR1 and CDR2 are MNHNS and SASEGT. CDR3 length: 18 residues. The J segment lost 2 bases and the V segment lost 5 bases, leaving 15 bases of the junction unmatched. The CDR3 bases are TGTGCCAGCAGTAATAGCGGGGGCAAGTTTCTAGGACAAGAGACCCAGTACTTC. It codes for CASSNSGGKFLGQETQYF.

This clonotype has more than one count but fewer than ten. The rearrangement uses TRBV10-3 and TRBJ2-3; 9 bases are shared with TRBD2. V gave up 4 bases and J gave up 2 bases; unmatched junction bases: 7. The V gene's germline CDR1 is ENHRY and CDR2 SYGVKD. This CDR3 is 16 amino acids long. The CDR3 is CAISALAGETTDTQYF. In DNA, the CDR3 is TGTGCCATCAGTGCATTAGCGGGGGAAACCACAGATACGCAGTATTTT.

This clonotype was seen only a few times. The chain is built from TRBV7-9 and TRBJ2-1; 7 nucleotides line up with TRBD1. Germline CDR1 is SEHNR and CDR2 is FQNEAQ (reference sequence). V lost 5 bases and J lost 10; bases outside the gene matches: 14. The CDR3 runs 15 residues. The CDR3 DNA is TGTGCCAGCAGCCCACATGACAGGGTAGGAGGCGAGCAGTTCTTC. Its protein product is CASSPHDRVGGEQFF. Full variable domain (rest looked up from reference TRBV7-9 and TRBJ2-1): DTGVSQNPRHKITKRGQNVTFRCDPISEHNRLYWYRQTLGQGPEFLTYFQNEAQLEKSRLLSDRFSAERPKGSFSTLEIQRTEQGDSAMYLCASSPHDRVGGEQFFGPGTRLTVL.

This chain uses TRBV11-3 with TRBJ2-3; 9 bases agree with TRBD2. Germline lookup yields CDR1 SGHNT and CDR2 YENEEA. CDR3 length: 14 amino acids. Here the CDR3 reads CATRLAGAGDTQYF. CDR3 nucleotide sequence: TGTGCTACCCGGTTAGCGGGGGCGGGGGATACGCAGTATTTT. Combining the CDR3 with reference TRBV11-3 and TRBJ2-3 gives the whole variable domain EAGVVQSPRYKIIEKKQPVAFWCNPISGHNTLYWYLQNLGQGPELLIRYENEEAVDDSQLPKDRFSAERLKGVDSTLKIQPAELGDSAVYLCATRLAGAGDTQYFGPGTRLTVL.

This clonotype was counted only a few times. The J gene is TRBJ1-5, the V gene TRBV3-1; no clear D. V dropped 1 base and J dropped 9 bases, with 10 bases sitting between them. CDR3 length equals 13 residues. The germline gives CDR1 LGHDT, CDR2 YNNKEL (reference sequence). CDR3 nucleotide sequence: TGTGCCAGCAGCCAAGTTGAGGGTGCGCCCCAGCATTTT. Translation: CASSQVEGAPQHF. The full variable domain, completed using reference TRBV3-1 and TRBJ1-5, is DTAVSQTPKYLVTQMGNDKSIKCEQNLGHDTMYWYKQDSKKFLKIMFSYNNKELIINETVPNRFSPKSPDKAHLNLHINSLELGDSAVYFCASSQVEGAPQHFGDGTRLSIL.

V gene TRBV30 combines with J gene TRBJ2-7; possibly TRBD1 for D (5 bases). Germline assignment: CDR1 GTSNPN and CDR2 SVGIG (reference sequence). The CDR3 sequence is 12 residues long. The V gene lost 8 bases and the J gene lost 0 bases, with 11 bases spanning the gap. CDR3 in amino acids: CAGSGNSYEQYF. The CDR3 DNA reads as TGTGCCGGGTCAGGGAACTCCTACGAGCAGTACTTC.

This clonotype was observed a few times. The chain couples TRBV5-1 to TRBJ2-7; the match to TRBD1 covers 11 bases. CDR1 is SGHRS and CDR2 is YFSETQ in the germline V gene. The ends lost 4 bases at V and 2 bases at J; junction bases unmatched: 5. This CDR3 has 15 amino acids. CDR3 amino acids: CASSPDRGRTYEQYF. As DNA, the CDR3 is TGCGCCAGCAGCCCGGACAGGGGGCGCACCTACGAGCAGTACTTC.